This is a list of T cell receptor beta chains from one sample in a study of T cells in Graves' hyperthyroidism and ophthalmopathy. MiXCR, applied by TCRdb to the multiplex PCR reads, yields one record per CDR3 protein. The sample holds roughly 570,000 distinct CDR3 sequences, more than 45% seen once. Sequenced input: peripheral blood or thyroid tissue (not recorded which). These receptor sequences come from an adult woman with Graves' disease, either hyperthyroidism or ophthalmopathy (not recorded which). The CDR3 runs from the conserved cysteine through the conserved F or W. D genes are given only for firm matches. Size is stated for part of the rows, as once, few or many counts, or as a class when the clone is expanded.

J gene	D gene	clone size	V gene	CDR3 protein	CDR3 DNA
TRBJ1-6	TRBD1	few	TRBV19	CASSRGQGNSPLHF	TGTGCCAGTTCCCGTGGACAGGGGAATTCACCCCTCCACTTT
TRBJ2-5	TRBD2	many	TRBV9	CASSVGPSGRYQETQYF	TGTGCCAGCAGCGTAGGACCTAGCGGGCGGTACCAAGAGACCCAGTACTTC
TRBJ1-4	.	.	TRBV10-3	CAISEFPRVF	TGTGCCATCAGTGAGTTTCCAAGGGTTTTT
TRBJ1-2	.	few	TRBV10-3	CAISEEGDYGYTF	TGTGCCATCAGTGAGGAGGGTGACTATGGCTACACCTTC
TRBJ1-4	.	.	TRBV28	CASSESGVDEKLFF	TGTGCCAGCAGCGAATCAGGGGTGGATGAAAAACTGTTTTTT
TRBJ2-5	.	.	TRBV7-7	CASSSERGGQPQYF	TGTGCCAGCAGCTCTGAGAGGGGCGGTCAGCCCCAGTACTTC
TRBJ2-2	TRBD2	many	TRBV6-1	CASSDAPSGVIGELFF	TGTGCCAGCAGTGACGCCCCCAGCGGGGTAATCGGGGAGCTGTTTTTT
TRBJ2-2	.	.	TRBV10-1	CASCSSYTGELFF	TGCGCCAGCTGCTCCTCTTATACCGGGGAGCTGTTTTTT
TRBJ1-1	.	.	TRBV5-8	CASSSEAWVTEAFF	TGTGCCAGCAGCTCTGAGGCGTGGGTCACTGAAGCTTTCTTT
TRBJ2-7	TRBD1	many	TRBV7-2	CASSLIWTGSYEQYF	TGTGCCAGCAGCTTAATATGGACAGGGTCCTACGAGCAGTACTTC
TRBJ2-7	TRBD2	.	TRBV7-9	CASSSVPGLAGRSEQYF	TGTGCCAGCAGCTCAGTCCCCGGACTAGCGGGTCGAAGCGAGCAGTACTTC
TRBJ1-1	.	.	TRBV20-1	CSARGTRVEAFF	TGCAGTGCTAGAGGGACGCGGGTTGAAGCTTTCTTT
TRBJ2-7	TRBD1	.	TRBV4-1	CASSQGDSRSYEQYF	TGCGCCAGCAGCCAAGGGGACAGTCGATCCTACGAGCAGTACTTC
TRBJ1-2	.	.	TRBV27	CASSFTGFGTYGYTF	TGTGCCAGCAGTTTTACAGGGTTCGGTACCTATGGCTACACCTTC
TRBJ1-5	.	once	TRBV24-1	CATSDRIQPQHF	TGTGCCACCAGCGACAGGATCCAGCCCCAGCATTTT
TRBJ1-1	.	many	TRBV2	CASSGGPHEAFF	TGTGCCAGCAGTGGGGGGCCCCATGAAGCTTTCTTT
TRBJ1-5	TRBD1	.	TRBV7-9	CASSPPTGQPQHF	TGTGCCAGCAGCCCCCCGACAGGGCAGCCCCAGCATTTT
TRBJ1-5	.	.	TRBV12-3/TRBV12-4	CASRFGELNQPQHF	TGTGCCAGCAGATTTGGGGAGCTCAATCAGCCCCAGCATTTT
TRBJ1-4	.	many	TRBV27	CASSSTGSTNEKLFF	TGTGCCAGCAGTTCCACAGGGTCAACTAATGAAAAACTGTTTTTT
TRBJ2-7	.	.	TRBV7-8	CASSLAGSLYEQYF	TGTGCCAGCAGCTTAGCTGGCAGTTTATACGAGCAGTACTTC
TRBJ1-3	.	many	TRBV7-9	CASIGQAYGNTIYF	TGTGCCAGCATCGGTCAGGCGTATGGAAACACCATATATTTT
TRBJ1-5	TRBD1	many	TRBV7-8	CASSLIGQGGQPQHF	TGTGCCAGCAGCTTAATTGGACAGGGGGGTCAGCCCCAGCATTTT
TRBJ1-6	.	.	TRBV7-9	CASSSIRQANSPLHF	TGTGCCAGCAGCTCAATCCGACAGGCGAATTCACCCCTCCACTTT
TRBJ1-5	TRBD1	many	TRBV4-2	CASSQRQGNQPQHF	TGTGCCAGCAGCCAGCGACAGGGAAATCAGCCCCAGCATTTT
TRBJ1-1	TRBD1	.	TRBV15	CATSSSGTARTEAFF	TGTGCCACCAGCAGCTCAGGGACAGCCCGCACTGAAGCTTTCTTT
TRBJ1-5	TRBD1	.	TRBV29-1	CSARDRGLGQPQHF	TGCAGCGCAAGGGACAGGGGCCTAGGGCAGCCCCAGCATTTT
TRBJ1-1	.	many	TRBV5-1	CASSSGLIMNTEAFF	TGCGCCAGCAGCTCCGGACTGATTATGAACACTGAAGCTTTCTTT
TRBJ1-2	.	many	TRBV5-4	CASTSGGRYGYTF	TGTGCCAGCACCTCTGGGGGGAGATATGGCTACACCTTC
TRBJ1-6	TRBD1	.	TRBV7-9	CASSSGTGALPLHF	TGTGCCAGCAGTTCCGGGACAGGGGCCTTACCCCTCCACTTT
TRBJ2-5	.	many	TRBV30	CAWTDGNSQETQYF	TGTGCCTGGACAGACGGCAACTCTCAAGAGACCCAGTACTTC
TRBJ2-7	.	.	TRBV25-1	CASQGSSQDSLFYEQYF	TGTGCCAGCCAGGGGAGCAGCCAAGATAGTCTGTTCTACGAGCAGTACTTC
TRBJ2-6	.	.	TRBV7-6	CASSVGPPSSGANVLTF	TGTGCCAGCAGCGTCGGACCTCCAAGCTCTGGGGCCAACGTCCTGACTTTC
TRBJ2-5	TRBD2	.	TRBV5-1	CASSRSTSGRAFGETQYF	TGCGCCAGCAGCCGATCGACTAGCGGGAGGGCCTTCGGAGAGACCCAGTACTTC
TRBJ1-3	.	.	TRBV3-1	CASSQSGLSGNTIYF	TGTGCCAGCAGCCAATCGGGCCTCTCTGGAAACACCATATATTTT
TRBJ2-5	TRBD2	many	TRBV2	CASNGLATETQYF	TGTGCCAGCAACGGACTAGCGACGGAGACCCAGTACTTC
TRBJ2-5	.	many	TRBV24-1	CATSGSGTQYF	TGTGCCACCAGTGGCTCTGGGACCCAGTACTTC